A single sample gave rise to the 28 T cell receptor beta chains below, sequenced in a study of T-cell memory formation after mild COVID-19. Each CDR3 protein is one row after TCRdb ran MiXCR on the 5' RACE reads. This table has about 200,000 distinct CDR3 sequences, around 9.1% appearing once. Sequencing was performed on PBMCs or a T cell subset sorted from them (not recorded which). The receptor set was obtained from a man in his late teens or twenties who had mild COVID-19 (a few samples of this study predate the infection). Cell type and time point are not known.

V usage is TRBV24-1 and J usage is TRBJ1-2, with TRBD1 as a possible D gene (6 bases). CDR1 and CDR2 (germline): KGHDR, SFDVKD. Trimming took 6 bases from V and 4 from J, leaving 14 bases between them. The CDR3 is made up of 14 amino acids. The CDR3 DNA sequence: TGTGCCACCAGTCTCTCGACAGGAGCCTATGGCTACACCTTC. Its protein is CATSLSTGAYGYTF.

The rearrangement uses TRBV29-1 and TRBJ1-1; D is unclear. CDR1 is SQVTM, CDR2 ANQGSEA, per germline. Trimming cost V 4 bases and J 0 bases, with 9 bases left between them. The CDR3 runs 13 residues. The CDR3 sequence: CSVVGRLNTEAFF. CDR3 DNA sequence: TGCAGCGTTGTCGGACGGTTGAACACTGAAGCTTTCTTT.

This clonotype has just one count. The genes are TRBV30 and TRBJ2-2; no clear D gene. The CDR3 sequence is 15 residues long. Germline V gene sequence: CDR1 GTSNPN, CDR2 SVGIG (reference sequence). V shed 3 bases and J shed 0 bases, with 11 bases lying between them. This CDR3 reads CAWRGSLTNTGELFF. The DNA of the CDR3 is TGTGCCTGGAGGGGCAGTCTAACGAACACCGGGGAGCTGTTTTTT.

The chain joins TRBV7-9 to TRBJ2-2, with D possibly TRBD1 on 5 matching bases. Trimming removed 6 bases from V and 5 bases from J, with 19 bases in between. Germline-derived CDR1 and CDR2 are SEHNR and FQNEAQ (reference sequence). This CDR3 is built from 16 residues. The CDR3 is CASSYNRLAGTGELFF. CDR3 sequence (DNA): TGTGCCAGCAGTTATAACCGGTTAGCAGGGACCGGGGAGCTGTTTTTT.

The chain carries TRBV7-9 and TRBJ2-2; TRBD2 is a possible D gene (5 bases). CDR1 is SEHNR, CDR2 FQNEAQ, per germline (reference sequence). The CDR3 is 14 residues long. V was trimmed by 2 bases and J by 4 bases, leaving 8 bases between them. This CDR3 is CASSLLGSTGELFF. CDR3 bases: TGTGCCAGCAGCTTATTGGGGAGCACCGGGGAGCTGTTTTTT.

This chain's CDR3 is CSAPQAGSSSYEQYV. CDR3 sequence (DNA): TGCAGTGCTCCCCAAGCGGGCTCAAGCTCCTACGAGCAGTACGTC. This chain uses TRBV20-1 with TRBJ2-7; possible D gene TRBD2, 6 bases. V lost 5 bases and J 0 bases, leaving 17 bases between the germline ends. The germline CDR1 and CDR2 sequences are DFQATT and SNEGSKA (reference sequence). The CDR3 runs 15 residues.

The gene calls are TRBV10-3 and TRBJ1-4; 7 positions agree with TRBD1. Trimming at V came to 4 bases and at J to 4 bases, leaving 3 bases not matched to a gene. The CDR3 extends over 14 amino acids. Germline V gene data show CDR1 as ENHRY and CDR2 as SYGVKD. The CDR3 DNA reads TGTGCCATCAGTGGACAGGGAGGTAATGAAAAACTGTTTTTT. It encodes CAISGQGGNEKLFF.

The rearrangement uses TRBV12-3 or TRBV12-4 and TRBJ2-5; TRBD2 might be the D (6 bases). The ends were cut back, 2 bases at V and 5 bases at J, with 15 bases in the middle. The length of the CDR3 is 15 residues. The CDR3 nucleotides read TGTGCCAGCAGTTTATTTCTGGAGGGCGCGGAGACCCAGTACTTC. This sequence encodes CASSLFLEGAETQYF.

This clonotype was detected a few times. CDR3: CASSLVGKALYEQYV. For the CDR3, the DNA is TGTGCCAGCAGCTTGGTTGGGAAAGCTCTCTACGAGCAGTACGTC. The chain combines TRBV5-6 with TRBJ2-7; D is unresolved. CDR1 and CDR2 (germline): SGHDT, YYEEEE. CDR3 length equals 15 residues. V dropped 0 bases and J dropped 3 bases, with 13 bases sitting between them.

The sample holds a few counts of this clonotype. The gene calls are TRBV25-1 and TRBJ2-7; D possibly matches TRBD1 or TRBD2 (5 bases each). The CDR3 is 15 residues long. CDR1 and CDR2 (germline): MGHDK, SYGVNS. Trimming left V 0 bases short and J 3 bases short, with 12 bases between. The CDR3 here is CASSEYSGLGYEQYF. CDR3 in DNA: TGTGCCAGCAGTGAATATTCGGGGCTGGGCTACGAGCAGTACTTC.

There are many counts of this clonotype. CDR3 in DNA: TGTGCCAGCAGCTTATCGAACACGAACACTGAAGCTTTCTTT. Translating gives CASSLSNTNTEAFF. This rearrangement joins TRBV7-3 to TRBJ1-1; D ambiguous. CDR3 length: 14 amino acids. Germline CDR1 is SGHTA and CDR2 is FQGTGA. V lost 2 bases and J 1 base, leaving 8 bases between the germline ends.

The V call is TRBV5-1, the J call TRBJ1-1; 7 positions match TRBD1. There are 14 residues in the CDR3. Looked up from germline, CDR1 is SGHRS and CDR2 is YFSETQ. V lost 5 bases and J lost 4; bases outside the gene matches: 8. The CDR3 protein is CASSSQSGGTEAFF. In nucleotides, the CDR3 is TGCGCCAGCAGTTCCCAATCAGGGGGCACTGAAGCTTTCTTT.

The V call is TRBV18, the J call TRBJ1-1; D remains unclear. This CDR3 comprises 14 residues. Per the germline V gene, CDR1 is KGHSH and CDR2 is LQKENI. Trimming shortened V by 5 bases and J by 4 bases, and 14 bases separated the two germline ends. The CDR3 DNA is TGTGCCAGCTCAGAAAGCTCTAGGAGCACTGAAGCTTTCTTT. It specifies CASSESSRSTEAFF.

V gene TRBV12-3 or TRBV12-4 combines with J gene TRBJ1-4; D call uncertain. V lost 1 base, J lost 8 bases, and 8 bases lay in between. This CDR3 is built from 13 residues. The CDR3 DNA reads TGTGCCAGCAGTTTAGGACGGCACGAAAAACTGTTTTTT. Protein sequence: CASSLGRHEKLFF.

This sequence joins TRBV6-6 and TRBJ1-4; 8 bases match TRBD1. Trimming removed 5 bases from V and 8 bases from J; junction bases left unmatched: 4. CDR3 length equals 13 residues. In germline, CDR1 is MNHNY, CDR2 SVGAGI (reference sequence). The DNA of the CDR3 is TGTGCCAGCAGTCAAGGGACAGGAGAAAAACTGTTTTTT. It codes for CASSQGTGEKLFF.

The V call is TRBV29-1, the J call TRBJ2-3; 9 bases map to TRBD2. With 4 bases clipped from V and 1 base from J, the junction kept 9 bases outside the gene matches. CDR3 length: 16 amino acids. Germline lookup yields CDR1 SQVTM and CDR2 ANQGSEA. The CDR3 region is CSVGGPQRGGTDTQYF. Written as DNA, the CDR3 is TGCAGCGTTGGGGGACCTCAGCGGGGGGGCACAGATACGCAGTATTTT.

A few counts support this clonotype. The chain joins TRBV20-1 to TRBJ1-1; D remains unclear. Trimming took off 1 base at V and 8 bases at J, with 14 bases between the two ends. The CDR3 runs to 13 residues. Germline V gives CDR1 DFQATT, CDR2 SNEGSKA (reference sequence). Here the CDR3 reads CSARGGSPTEAFF. The CDR3 nucleotides are TGCAGTGCTAGAGGCGGCAGTCCAACCGAAGCTTTCTTT.

At least ten counts were recorded for this clonotype. The gene calls are TRBV27 and TRBJ2-5; D unresolved. Looked up from germline, CDR1 is MNHEY and CDR2 is SMNVEV (reference sequence). V lost 4 bases and J 5 bases, leaving 11 bases between the germline ends. This CDR3 comprises 13 residues. The CDR3 nucleotides are TGTGCCAGCAGTTCCTCCAACACGGAGACCCAGTACTTC. This translates into CASSSSNTETQYF.

This clonotype was detected ten times or more. The chain joins TRBV7-2 to TRBJ1-4, with TRBD1 identical over 8 bases. This CDR3 is 14 amino acids long. Per germline, CDR1 SGHTA and CDR2 FQGNSA. Losses at the gene ends were 5 bases for V and 10 bases for J; bases not matched to a gene: 9. The CDR3 nucleotides are TGTGCCAGCAGCCGGACAGGGATTTCCCCAAAACTGTTTTTT. Protein sequence: CASSRTGISPKLFF.

This sequence joins TRBV2 and TRBJ2-3; 8 bases agree with TRBD1. From germline, CDR1 is SNHLY and CDR2 FYNNEI. This CDR3 contains 15 residues. The V segment lost 4 bases and the J segment 6 bases; nucleotides outside the gene matches: 9. The CDR3 loop reads CASSVRQGAADTQYF. The DNA for the CDR3 is TGTGCCAGCAGTGTAAGGCAGGGGGCGGCCGATACGCAGTATTTT.

This clonotype has a handful of counts. The chain carries TRBV6-6 and TRBJ2-5, with D tentatively TRBD2 (5 bases). This CDR3 comprises 15 residues. Looked up from germline, CDR1 is MNHNY and CDR2 is SVGAGI (reference sequence). The germline V and J ends were trimmed by 2 bases and 2 bases, with 12 bases remaining between them. CDR3 sequence reads: CASSYLRTVQETQYF. DNA of the CDR3: TGTGCCAGCAGTTACCTCCGGACTGTACAAGAGACCCAGTACTTC.

The rearrangement links TRBV4-1 to TRBJ2-2, with no clear D. Germline loops: CDR1 MGHRA, CDR2 YSYEKL. The V end was cut by 1 base, the J end by 5 bases, with 8 bases between. This CDR3 has 14 residues. CDR3 coding DNA: TGCGCCAGCAGCCAAGGCCTTCAGACCGGGGAGCTGTTTTTT. Translated: CASSQGLQTGELFF.

In its sample, this clonotype was seen many times. This chain links TRBV9 with TRBJ2-7; the D is unclear. From germline, CDR1 is SGDLS and CDR2 YYNGEE. The CDR3 loop spans 12 amino acids. V was shortened by 0 bases and J by 5 bases, with 6 bases between the two germline ends. CDR3 DNA sequence: TGTGCCAGCAGCGTAGGTAGCCACGAGCAGTACTTC. It is translated as CASSVGSHEQYF.

The V gene is TRBV6-5, the J gene TRBJ1-1, with no clear D. The length of the CDR3 is 15 residues. Germline loops: CDR1 MNHEY, CDR2 SVGAGI. Trimming took off 0 bases at V and 4 bases at J, with 12 bases between the two ends. As DNA, the CDR3 is TGTGCCAGCAGTTACTCGTCGACGGGTCGCACTGAAGCTTTCTTT. Amino acid sequence: CASSYSSTGRTEAFF.

This clonotype has a count of ten or more. CDR3 DNA sequence: TGTGCCAGCAGTCTCCGGGACAGATACGAGCAGTACTTC. Translating gives CASSLRDRYEQYF. The chain carries TRBV3-1 and TRBJ2-7; 7 nucleotides agree with TRBD1. The CDR3 has 13 residues. Germline V gene lookup returns CDR1 LGHDT and CDR2 YNNKEL (reference sequence). After removal of 6 bases from V and 4 bases from J, the junction contained 6 bases not matched to a gene.

V usage is TRBV7-6 and J usage is TRBJ2-5, with 7 bases aligning to TRBD2. The trim removed 1 base at V and 4 bases at J, leaving 3 bases unmatched. This CDR3 region has 14 residues. Germline lookup yields CDR1 SGHVS and CDR2 FNYEAQ. The CDR3 DNA reads as TGTGCCAGCAGCTTAGAGCGGGGAGGAGAGACCCAGTACTTC. Translated: CASSLERGGETQYF.

This clonotype was counted ten times or more. V and J are TRBV5-5 and TRBJ1-3, with D possibly matching TRBD1 (6 bases). The CDR3 is 16 amino acids. The germline CDR1 and CDR2 sequences are SGHKS and YYEKEE (reference sequence). The germline V and J ends were trimmed by 2 bases and 0 bases, with 12 bases remaining between them. As DNA, the CDR3 is TGTGCCAGCAGCTTAGGACAGACGAGCTCTGGAAACACCATATATTTT. Its protein is CASSLGQTSSGNTIYF.

The chain carries TRBV4-2 and TRBJ2-1; D is possibly TRBD2 (6 bases). Germline CDR1 and CDR2: LGHNA and YNFKEQ. The length of the CDR3 is 15 residues. V shed 0 bases and J shed 2 bases, with 8 bases lying between them. The CDR3 loop reads CASSQETGAYNEQFF. The CDR3 DNA follows: TGTGCCAGCAGCCAAGAAACGGGGGCCTACAATGAGCAGTTCTTC.